This TCR beta chain was documented in a study of human T cells and chemical hapten exposure. In the study overall: Patients received weekly diphenylcyclopropenone doses to the scalp throughout the roughly 23-week study. There were per-sample TCR yield variations, arising mainly from small pooled library volume differences.

This clonotype was counted at least ten times. Time point defined: patch test 1, 2 weeks after DPC sensitization. Treatment specified: therapeutic diphenylcyclopropenone sensitization with weekly scalp DPC. TCRdb re-derived calls from the RACE reads in MiXCR, one entry per CDR3 protein. The sample shows around 110,000 distinct CDR3 sequences, around an eighth of them seen only once. This CDR3 has 12 amino acids. The V and J ends lost 4 bases and 6 bases respectively, with 12 bases between them. The germline CDR1 and CDR2 sequences are SQVTM and ANQGSEA. The receptor's source is a woman between 45 and 60 years old with alopecia areata. Some clones in this sample may be carry-over from other donors' samples. The chain employs TRBV29-1 and TRBJ1-2; tentatively, D is TRBD1 (5 bases). Source: whole blood, taken in connection with sensitization to the hapten diphenylcyclopropenone (DPC). The DNA for the CDR3 is TGCAGCGTTGTCTCCAGGGTGGATGGCTACACCTTC. Its translation: CSVVSRVDGYTF.